The 8 T cell receptor beta chains listed next were all sequenced from one sample in a study of shared clonotypes between healthy human individuals. Here immunoSEQ multiplex PCR was the method, and the copy in TCRdb shows in-frame clones only, minus some. This sample has nearly 1,000,000 clones, with 76% found just once. Input material: memory CD4+ T cells sorted from blood. Described subset: CD45RA-negative fraction. The receptors were gathered from a man between 18 and 29 years old in good health.

The V call is TRBV4-1, the J call TRBJ2-2; no firm D call. The V gene's germline CDR1 is MGHRA and CDR2 YSYEKL. The V end was cut by 3 bases, the J end by 1 base, with 9 bases between. CDR3 length equals 15 residues. For the CDR3, the DNA is TGCGCCAGCAGCCACCCCATAGGGAACACCGGGGAGCTGTTTTTT. Protein product: CASSHPIGNTGELFF.

The V gene is TRBV7-3, the J gene TRBJ2-1, with 9 positions matching TRBD2. The ends lost 4 bases at V and 8 bases at J; junction bases unmatched: 6. The length of the CDR3 is 14 residues. The germline CDR1 and CDR2 sequences are SGHTA and FQGTGA. The CDR3 region is CASSSRGGPDEQFF. The CDR3 DNA reads TGTGCCAGCAGCTCGCGGGGGGGCCCCGATGAGCAGTTCTTC.

This clone was detected once. V and J are TRBV29-1 and TRBJ2-1; D gene uncertain. CDR1 SQVTM and CDR2 ANQGSEA come from the germline V gene. The CDR3 totals 9 residues. Trimming pared 4 bases from V and 12 bases from J, leaving 7 bases between. CDR3 loop: CSVVEGQFF. CDR3 DNA: TGCAGCGTTGTGGAAGGGCAGTTCTTC.

The table lists this clone with a few counts. The sample contains more than one DNA sequence encoding this CDR3. CDR3 sequence reads: CASSLDAGGNTDTQYF. The CDR3 coding sequence is TGTGCCAGCAGTCTAGACGCGGGAGGGAACACAGATACGCAGTATTTT. The chain carries TRBV7-6 and TRBJ2-3; the match to TRBD2 covers 9 bases. V trimming: 6 bases; J trimming: 2 bases; junction bases outside the gene matches: 9. CDR1 SGHVS and CDR2 FNYEAQ come from the germline V gene. This CDR3 is built from 16 residues.

The rearrangement links TRBV10-2 to TRBJ1-1, with 10 bases matching TRBD1. The CDR3 totals 12 residues. J lost 11 bases, V lost 6 bases, and 6 bases had no gene match. Germline-derived CDR1 and CDR2 are WSHSY and SAAADI. The CDR3 sequence: CASRETGGRAFF. As DNA, the CDR3 is TGCGCCAGCAGGGAGACAGGGGGCAGGGCTTTCTTT.

The chain joins TRBV4-2 to TRBJ1-3, with no clear D. Germline CDR1 LGHNA, CDR2 YNFKEQ. The CDR3 is 14 residues long. Trimming removed 0 bases from V and 8 bases from J, with 11 bases in between. CDR3 sequence reads: CASSQDAGGDTIYF. CDR3 in DNA: TGTGCCAGCAGCCAAGATGCCGGAGGAGACACCATATATTTT.

This clone was recorded only once. The gene calls are TRBV7-2 and TRBJ2-7; D assignment may be TRBD1 or TRBD2 (5 bases each). V lost 3 bases and J 6 bases, leaving 15 bases between the germline ends. Germline V CDR1 and CDR2: SGHTA, FQGNSA. This CDR3 region has 14 residues. This chain's CDR3 is CASSLGHIGTEQYF. CDR3 bases: TGTGCCAGCAGCTTGGGCCACATTGGGACCGAGCAGTACTTC. The complete variable domain, with remaining parts taken from reference TRBV7-2 and TRBJ2-7, reads GAGVSQSPSNKVTEKGKDVELRCDPISGHTALYWYRQSLGQGLEFLIYFQGNSAPDKSGLPSDRFSAERTGGSVSTLTIQRTQQEDSAVYLCASSLGHIGTEQYFGPGTRLTVT.

The chain carries TRBV6-5 and TRBJ2-7; TRBD1 might be the D (6 bases). CDR3 length equals 15 residues. With 5 bases removed from V and 1 base from J, the gap between germline ends came to 15 bases. Per the germline V gene, CDR1 is MNHEY and CDR2 is SVGAGI. The CDR3 sequence: CASSQTGLASYEQYF. Written as DNA, the CDR3 is TGTGCCAGCAGTCAAACAGGGCTCGCTTCCTACGAGCAGTACTTC.